This T cell receptor (beta chain) derives from a study of CD8 T cells in Susac syndrome. V dropped 3 bases and J dropped 1 base, with 13 bases sitting between them. The CDR3 loop spans 16 amino acids. Germline lookup yields CDR1 SGHTA and CDR2 FQGNSA. After extraction with the RNeasy kit, about 0.45 to 1 ug of the RNA was reverse transcribed using random hexamers. TCRdb redid the calling of the immunoSEQ multiplex PCR reads with MiXCR, one entry per CDR3 protein. Among roughly 150,000 distinct CDR3 sequences listed, 95% were seen once. This sequence originates from a human donor with Susac syndrome. Sequenced sample: CD8+ T cells from PBMCs. The J gene is TRBJ2-1, the V gene TRBV7-2, with D perhaps TRBD2 (7 bases). As DNA, the CDR3 is TGTGCCAGCAGCTTGCCAGAGGGGGGGTCCTACAATGAGCAGTTCTTC. It is translated as CASSLPEGGSYNEQFF.